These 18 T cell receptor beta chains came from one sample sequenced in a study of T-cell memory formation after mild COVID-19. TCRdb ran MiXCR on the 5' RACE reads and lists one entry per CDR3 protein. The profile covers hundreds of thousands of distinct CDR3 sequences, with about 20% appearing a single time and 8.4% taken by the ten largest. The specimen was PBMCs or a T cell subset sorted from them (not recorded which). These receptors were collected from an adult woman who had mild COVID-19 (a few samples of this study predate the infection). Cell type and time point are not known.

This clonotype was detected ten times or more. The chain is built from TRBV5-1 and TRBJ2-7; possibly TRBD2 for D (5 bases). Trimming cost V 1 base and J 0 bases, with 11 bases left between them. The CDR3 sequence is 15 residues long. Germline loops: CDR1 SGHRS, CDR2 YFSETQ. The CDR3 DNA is TGCGCCAGCAGCTTGAGCTCTAGCTACTCCTACGAGCAGTACTTC. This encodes CASSLSSSYSYEQYF.

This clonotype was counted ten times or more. CDR3 sequence (DNA): TGTGCCAGCAGCTCCAACAGGGGGCCGATCGAGCAGTACTTC. Its protein product is CASSSNRGPIEQYF. The V call is TRBV7-2, the J call TRBJ2-7; TRBD1 aligns across 9 bases. J lost 6 bases, V lost 4 bases, and 7 bases had no gene match. Germline CDR1 and CDR2: SGHTA and FQGNSA. This CDR3 has 14 amino acids. The variable domain in full, completed from reference TRBV7-2 and TRBJ2-7, reads GAGVSQSPSNKVTEKGKDVELRCDPISGHTALYWYRQSLGQGLEFLIYFQGNSAPDKSGLPSDRFSAERTGGSVSTLTIQRTQQEDSAVYLCASSSNRGPIEQYFGPGTRLTVT.

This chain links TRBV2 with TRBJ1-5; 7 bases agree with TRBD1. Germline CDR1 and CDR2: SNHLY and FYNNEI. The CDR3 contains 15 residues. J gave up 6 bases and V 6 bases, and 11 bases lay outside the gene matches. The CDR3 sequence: CASSSDRDWGQPQHF. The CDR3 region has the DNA TGTGCCAGCAGCTCAGACAGGGATTGGGGTCAGCCCCAGCATTTT.

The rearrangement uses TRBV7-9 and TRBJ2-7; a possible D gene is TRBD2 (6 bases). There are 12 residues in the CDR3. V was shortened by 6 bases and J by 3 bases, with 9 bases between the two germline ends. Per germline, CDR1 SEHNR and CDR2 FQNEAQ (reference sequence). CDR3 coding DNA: TGTGCCAGCAGAGGGGAGGACTACGAGCAGTACTTC. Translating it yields CASRGEDYEQYF.

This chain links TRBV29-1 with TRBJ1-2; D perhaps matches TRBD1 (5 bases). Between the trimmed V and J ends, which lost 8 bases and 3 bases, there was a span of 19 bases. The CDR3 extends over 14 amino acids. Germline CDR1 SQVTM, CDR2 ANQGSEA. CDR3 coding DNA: TGCAGCTCCCTTGGCGGGGGAATGGACTATGGCTACACCTTC. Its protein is CSSLGGGMDYGYTF.

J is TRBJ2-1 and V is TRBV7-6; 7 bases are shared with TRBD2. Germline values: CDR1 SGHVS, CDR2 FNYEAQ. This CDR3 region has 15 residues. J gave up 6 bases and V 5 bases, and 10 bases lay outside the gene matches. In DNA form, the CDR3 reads TGTGCCAGCAGCCCCGATGGACTAGTCGGCAATGAGCAGTTCTTC. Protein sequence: CASSPDGLVGNEQFF.

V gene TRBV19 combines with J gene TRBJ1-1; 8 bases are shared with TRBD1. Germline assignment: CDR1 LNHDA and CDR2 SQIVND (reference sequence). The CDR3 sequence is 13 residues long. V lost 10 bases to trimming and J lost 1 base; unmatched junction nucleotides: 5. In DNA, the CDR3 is TGTGCCACCCTCGGACAGGGGAACACTGAAGCTTTCTTT. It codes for CATLGQGNTEAFF.

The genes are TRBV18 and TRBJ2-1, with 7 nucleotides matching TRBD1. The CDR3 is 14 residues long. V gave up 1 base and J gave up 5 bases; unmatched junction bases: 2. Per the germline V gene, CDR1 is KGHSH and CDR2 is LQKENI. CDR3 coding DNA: TGTGCCAGCTCACCACGGGACAGCAACAATGAGCAGTTCTTC. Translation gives CASSPRDSNNEQFF. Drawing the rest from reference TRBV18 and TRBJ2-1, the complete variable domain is NAGVMQNPRHLVRRRGQEARLRCSPMKGHSHVYWYRQLPEEGLKFMVYLQKENIIDESGMPKERFSAEFPKEGPSILRIQQVVRGDSAAYFCASSPRDSNNEQFFGPGTRLTVL.

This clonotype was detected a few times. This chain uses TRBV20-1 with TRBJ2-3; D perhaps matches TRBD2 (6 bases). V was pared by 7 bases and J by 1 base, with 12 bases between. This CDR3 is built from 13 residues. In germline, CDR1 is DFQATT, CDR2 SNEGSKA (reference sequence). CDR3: CSVPGSRTDTQYF. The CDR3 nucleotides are TGCAGTGTTCCCGGGAGCCGCACAGATACGCAGTATTTT.

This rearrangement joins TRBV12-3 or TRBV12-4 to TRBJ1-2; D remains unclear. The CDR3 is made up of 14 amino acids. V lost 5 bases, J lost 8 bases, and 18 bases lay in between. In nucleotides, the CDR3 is TGTGCCAGCAGTCCCCCGGTACCGAGAGGAGGCTACACCTTC. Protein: CASSPPVPRGGYTF.

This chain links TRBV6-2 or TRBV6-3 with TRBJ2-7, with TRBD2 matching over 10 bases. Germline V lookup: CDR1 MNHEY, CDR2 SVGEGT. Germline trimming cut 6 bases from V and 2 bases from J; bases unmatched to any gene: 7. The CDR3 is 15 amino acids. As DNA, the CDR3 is TGTGCCAGCAGGGAAGTAGCGGGAGGAGCCTACGAGCAGTACTTC. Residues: CASREVAGGAYEQYF.

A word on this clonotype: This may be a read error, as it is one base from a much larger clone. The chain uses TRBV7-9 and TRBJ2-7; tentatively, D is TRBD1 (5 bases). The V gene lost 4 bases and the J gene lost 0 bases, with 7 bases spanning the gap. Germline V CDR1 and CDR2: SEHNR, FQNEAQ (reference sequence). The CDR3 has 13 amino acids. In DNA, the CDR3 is TGTGCCAGCAGCTCCGGACACTCCTACGAGCAGTACTTC. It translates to CASSSGHSYEQYF. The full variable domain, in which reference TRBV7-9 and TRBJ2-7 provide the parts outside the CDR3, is DTGVSQNPRHKITKRGQNVTFRCDPISEHNRLYWYRQTLGQGPEFLTYFQNEAQLEKSRLLSDRFSAERPKGSFSTLEIQRTEQGDSAMYLCASSSGHSYEQYFGPGTRLTVT.

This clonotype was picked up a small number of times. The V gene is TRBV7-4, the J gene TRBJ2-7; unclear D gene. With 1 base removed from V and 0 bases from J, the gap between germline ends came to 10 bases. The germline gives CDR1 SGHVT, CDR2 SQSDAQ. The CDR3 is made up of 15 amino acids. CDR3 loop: CASSLVGNTSYEQYF. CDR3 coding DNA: TGTGCCAGCAGCTTAGTAGGGAATACCTCCTACGAGCAGTACTTC.

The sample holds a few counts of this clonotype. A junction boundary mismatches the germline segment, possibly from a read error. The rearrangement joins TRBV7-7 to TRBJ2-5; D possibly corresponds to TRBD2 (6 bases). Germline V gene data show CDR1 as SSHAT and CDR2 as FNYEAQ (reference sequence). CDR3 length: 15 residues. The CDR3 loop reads CASSRETRAQETQYF. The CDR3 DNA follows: TGTGCTAGCAGCCGGGAGACGCGGGCGCAAGAGACCCAGTACTTC.

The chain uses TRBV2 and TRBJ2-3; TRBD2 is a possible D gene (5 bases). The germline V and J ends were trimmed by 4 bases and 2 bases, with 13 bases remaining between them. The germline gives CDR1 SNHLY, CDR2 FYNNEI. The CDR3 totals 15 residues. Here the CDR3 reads CASSGPWGDTDTQYF. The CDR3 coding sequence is TGTGCCAGCAGTGGCCCTTGGGGAGACACAGATACGCAGTATTTT.

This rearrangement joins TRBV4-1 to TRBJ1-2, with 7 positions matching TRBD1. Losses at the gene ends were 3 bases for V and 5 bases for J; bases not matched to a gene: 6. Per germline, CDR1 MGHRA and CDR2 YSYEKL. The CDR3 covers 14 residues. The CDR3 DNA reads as TGCGCCAGCAGCCAGCTACCAGGGGGGTATGGCTACACCTTC. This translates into CASSQLPGGYGYTF.

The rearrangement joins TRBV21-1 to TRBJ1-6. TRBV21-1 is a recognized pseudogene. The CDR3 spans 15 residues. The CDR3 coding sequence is TGTGCCAGCAGCAGATCGTCATCCTCTGGTTCACCCCTCCACTTT. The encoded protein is CASSRSSSSGSPLHF.

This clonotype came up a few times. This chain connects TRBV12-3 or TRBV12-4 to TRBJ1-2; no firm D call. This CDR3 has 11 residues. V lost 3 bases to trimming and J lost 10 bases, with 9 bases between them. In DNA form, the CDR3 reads TGTGCCAGCAGTTTGGTGGGGATCTACACCTTC. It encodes CASSLVGIYTF.